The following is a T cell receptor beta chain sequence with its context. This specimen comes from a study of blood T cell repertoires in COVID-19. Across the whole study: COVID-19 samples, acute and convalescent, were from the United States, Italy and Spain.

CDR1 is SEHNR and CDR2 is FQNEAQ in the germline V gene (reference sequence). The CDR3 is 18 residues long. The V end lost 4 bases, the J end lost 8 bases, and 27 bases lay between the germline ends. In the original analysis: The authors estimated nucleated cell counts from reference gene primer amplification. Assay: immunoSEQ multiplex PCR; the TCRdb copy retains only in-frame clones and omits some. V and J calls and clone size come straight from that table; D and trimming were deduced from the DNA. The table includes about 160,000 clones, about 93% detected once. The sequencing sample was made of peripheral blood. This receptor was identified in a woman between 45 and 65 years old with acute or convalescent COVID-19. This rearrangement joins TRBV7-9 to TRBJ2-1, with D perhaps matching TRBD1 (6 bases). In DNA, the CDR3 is TGTGCCAGCAGCTCCCCAAATCGGGACACTTTGCCTGACCATGAGCAGTTCTTC. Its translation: CASSSPNRDTLPDHEQFF.